This T cell receptor (beta chain) emerged from a study of cytomegalovirus exposure and HLA in healthy donors. This CDR3 is built from 16 residues. With V trimmed by 6 bases and J by 4 bases, 10 bases remained unmatched. Germline-derived CDR1 and CDR2 are LNHDA and SQIVND (reference sequence). The study ran its PCR with 60 Vbeta and 13 Jbeta primers. The repertoire was sequenced with immunoSEQ multiplex PCR; TCRdb's copy has only in-frame clones and lacks some. In the table there are approximately 180,000 clones, about 84% of which are singletons. Sequenced: PBMCs. The clonotype was recovered from a man aged 18 to 29 in good health and CMV-seronegative. This chain uses TRBV19 with TRBJ2-1; TRBD2 aligns across 9 bases. CDR3 region: CASRTYSGSRYNEQFF. DNA for the CDR3: TGTGCCAGTAGGACATATAGCGGGAGCCGGTACAATGAGCAGTTCTTC.